This passage covers 6 T cell receptor beta chains from one sample sequenced in a study of radiotherapy plus CTLA-4 blockade in lung cancer. Using immunoSEQ multiplex PCR, the repertoire was profiled, and TCRdb retains in-frame clones only, with some absent. The top ten hold approximately 5% of the sample, which has some 96,000 clones, almost 90% seen once. Material: peripheral blood, obtained from a patient treated with radiotherapy plus ipilimumab. The receptors shown here come from a human donor with non-small cell lung cancer that progressed on radiotherapy plus ipilimumab.

V usage is TRBV5-8 and J usage is TRBJ1-2; a weak D match, TRBD1 (5 bases). The CDR3 is 11 amino acids. Germline assignment: CDR1 SGHTS and CDR2 YDEGEE. CDR3 coding DNA: TGTGTGTCGGGGCCAGACTATGGCTACACCTTC. This encodes CVSGPDYGYTF.

The chain uses TRBV15 and TRBJ2-3; 11 bases are a match to TRBD1. This CDR3 contains 16 residues. Trimming cost V 1 base and J 6 bases; bases outside gene matches: 6. From germline, CDR1 is LNHNV and CDR2 YYDKDF (reference sequence). The CDR3 DNA is TGTGCCACCAGCAGAGGGGACAGGGGGAGAAGGGATACGCAGTATTTT. Amino acids: CATSRGDRGRRDTQYF.

In DNA, the CDR3 is TGTGCCAGCCAGACAGGGGGCTACAATGAGCAGTTCTTC. It encodes CASQTGGYNEQFF. The rearrangement links TRBV2 to TRBJ2-1; 9 bases align to TRBD1. From germline, CDR1 is SNHLY and CDR2 FYNNEI. Trimming took 8 bases from V and 3 from J; bases not matched to a gene: 2. This CDR3 is built from 13 residues.

J is TRBJ2-2 and V is TRBV10-2; D uncertain. V lost 5 bases and J 6 bases, leaving 7 bases between the germline ends. From germline, CDR1 is WSHSY and CDR2 SAAADI. The CDR3 extends over 12 amino acids. CDR3 protein: CASSLEPGELFF. The CDR3 DNA reads TGCGCCAGCAGTCTCGAGCCCGGGGAGCTGTTTTTT.

The rearrangement links TRBV10-2 to TRBJ2-7; 9 nucleotides align to TRBD1. The junction had 2 bases not matched to a gene; V was cut back by 5 bases and J by 3 bases. Germline V CDR1 and CDR2: WSHSY, SAAADI. The CDR3 has 13 residues. CDR3 sequence reads: CASSRQGGYEQYF. DNA of the CDR3: TGCGCCAGCAGTAGACAGGGGGGCTACGAGCAGTACTTC.

The chain has TRBV20-1 and TRBJ2-4; perhaps TRBD1 as D (6 bases). This CDR3 comprises 11 residues. Looked up from germline, CDR1 is DFQATT and CDR2 is SNEGSKA (reference sequence). V lost 5 bases and J lost 9, with 11 bases in between. CDR3 amino acids: CSADTGFIQYF. CDR3 DNA: TGCAGTGCTGACACAGGGTTCATTCAGTACTTC.